The 16 T cell receptor beta chains presented below share a single source sample, sequenced in a study of T cell responses to AZD1222 COVID-19 vaccine. Clones were sequenced by immunoSEQ multiplex PCR, and TCRdb holds only the in-frame ones, with some missing. The sample carries about 140,000 clones, around 88% recorded once. Sequencing used peripheral blood, obtained on day 0 of AZD1222 vaccination. The origin of the receptors is an adult in good health.

The J gene is TRBJ1-2, the V gene TRBV28; tentative D call: TRBD1 (6 bases). The CDR3 contains 15 residues. Germline CDR1 MDHEN, CDR2 SYDVKM. V lost 4 bases and J lost 0, with 12 bases in between. CDR3 DNA sequence: TGTGCCAGCAGTTCACCACAGGGAGCTAACTATGGCTACACCTTC. Amino acid sequence: CASSSPQGANYGYTF.

The chain couples TRBV7-2 to TRBJ2-7; 9 bases align to TRBD2. The CDR3 contains 18 residues. Germline V gene data show CDR1 as SGHTA and CDR2 as FQGNSA. The junction had 12 bases not matched to a gene; V was cut back by 1 base and J by 2 bases. CDR3: CASSLVASARTSAYEQYF. The CDR3 DNA reads as TGTGCCAGCAGCTTAGTCGCTTCTGCAAGGACTAGCGCCTACGAGCAGTACTTC. Using reference TRBV7-2 and TRBJ2-7 for the parts outside the CDR3, the full variable domain is GAGVSQSPSNKVTEKGKDVELRCDPISGHTALYWYRQSLGQGLEFLIYFQGNSAPDKSGLPSDRFSAERTGGSVSTLTIQRTQQEDSAVYLCASSLVASARTSAYEQYFGPGTRLTVT.

This clone was recorded only once. The chain is built from TRBV11-3 and TRBJ2-3, with D perhaps TRBD2 (5 bases). The CDR3 extends over 13 amino acids. Germline CDR1 reads SGHNT; CDR2 reads YENEEA. Trimming pared 5 bases from V and 4 bases from J, leaving 10 bases between. Here the CDR3 DNA reads TGTGCCAGCAGCCTATCGAGGGCAGATACGCAGTATTTT. Protein: CASSLSRADTQYF.

This chain links TRBV10-3 with TRBJ2-1, with no clear D. Germline CDR1 is ENHRY and CDR2 is SYGVKD. The CDR3 runs to 15 residues. Trimming removed 0 bases at V and 8 bases at J, with 14 bases between. The CDR3: CAISESGSQVHEQFF. In nucleotides, the CDR3 is TGTGCCATCAGTGAGTCGGGCAGCCAGGTGCATGAGCAGTTCTTC.

CDR3 protein: CASSTDRQNTIYF. CDR3 DNA: TGTGCCAGCAGCACGGACAGGCAGAACACCATATATTTT. This chain uses TRBV11-2 with TRBJ1-3; 7 bases align to TRBD1. Germline CDR1 reads SGHAT; CDR2 reads FQNNGV. The CDR3 has 13 amino acids. Unmatched junction bases numbered 5, after V lost 5 bases and J lost 7 bases.

The chain is built from TRBV7-8 and TRBJ2-6, with 7 bases lining up with TRBD1. Germline CDR1 and CDR2: SGHVS and FQNEAQ. The CDR3 runs to 18 residues. With V trimmed by 6 bases and J by 0 bases, 11 bases remained unmatched. The chain's CDR3 is CASRRRQGPGSGANVLTF. CDR3 in DNA: TGTGCCAGCAGACGCAGACAGGGACCCGGCTCTGGGGCCAACGTCCTGACTTTC.

The chain has TRBV19 and TRBJ2-3, with D unresolved. The CDR3 loop spans 11 amino acids. Trimming cost V 3 bases and J 6 bases, with 4 bases left between them. Germline V gene sequence: CDR1 LNHDA, CDR2 SQIVND (reference sequence). The CDR3 DNA is TGTGCCAGTAGTATCTTCGATACGCAGTATTTT. Protein: CASSIFDTQYF.

The genes are TRBV29-1 and TRBJ1-2, with D unresolved. V lost 4 bases to trimming and J lost 6 bases, with 18 bases between them. Germline V gene data show CDR1 as SQVTM and CDR2 as ANQGSEA. This CDR3 region has 14 residues. This CDR3 reads CSVVGPGMANGYTF. The CDR3 coding sequence is TGCAGCGTTGTGGGCCCCGGGATGGCTAATGGCTACACCTTC.

This rearrangement joins TRBV11-2 to TRBJ1-1, with D possibly matching TRBD1 (5 bases). The CDR3 covers 14 residues. Germline lookup yields CDR1 SGHAT and CDR2 FQNNGV. V was pared by 0 bases and J by 4 bases, with 9 bases between. The CDR3 is CASSLDPGSTEAFF. CDR3 bases: TGTGCCAGCAGCTTAGACCCAGGGAGCACTGAAGCTTTCTTT.

The V call is TRBV10-3, the J call TRBJ1-2, with unresolved D. Germline V lookup: CDR1 ENHRY, CDR2 SYGVKD. The V gene lost 0 bases and the J gene lost 4 bases, with 18 bases spanning the gap. This CDR3 region has 17 residues. Here the CDR3 DNA reads TGTGCCATCAGTGAGTCGCGGGCCACTGGAGAGAGCTATGGCTACACCTTC. Encoded protein: CAISESRATGESYGYTF.

The V call is TRBV13, the J call TRBJ2-7; 10 bases fit TRBD1. This CDR3 is 15 amino acids long. V dropped 6 bases and J dropped 2; count of bases not matched to a gene: 7. CDR1 and CDR2 (germline): PRHDT, FYEKMQ (reference sequence). CDR3 amino acids: CASSSGQGGTYEQYF. In DNA form, the CDR3 reads TGTGCCAGCAGTTCCGGACAGGGGGGAACCTACGAGCAGTACTTC.

This chain joins TRBV4-1 and TRBJ1-1, with D unresolved. This CDR3 spans 16 amino acids. Germline values: CDR1 MGHRA, CDR2 YSYEKL. Trimming shortened V by 1 base and J by 0 bases, and 12 bases separated the two germline ends. In DNA, the CDR3 is TGCGCCAGCAGCCAAGTGCCAGGAGCCATGAACACTGAAGCTTTCTTT. Its protein is CASSQVPGAMNTEAFF.

This chain connects TRBV28 to TRBJ2-7; 12 bases fit TRBD2. Looked up from germline, CDR1 is MDHEN and CDR2 is SYDVKM. This CDR3 has 18 residues. V lost 1 base and J lost 1; bases outside the gene matches: 8. CDR3 sequence (DNA): TGTGCCAGCAGTTTATTTCTAGCGGGAGGGCGGAGTTCCTACGAGCAGTACTTC. It encodes CASSLFLAGGRSSYEQYF.

The chain recombines TRBV14 with TRBJ2-3, with 7 bases aligning to TRBD2. Per the germline V gene, CDR1 is SGHDN and CDR2 is FVKESK. The ends lost 1 base at V and 4 bases at J; junction bases unmatched: 8. The CDR3 loop spans 16 amino acids. DNA for the CDR3: TGTGCCAGCAGCCAAGGGTTTGGCGGGAGCCCAGATACGCAGTATTTT. Residues: CASSQGFGGSPDTQYF.

V gene TRBV7-2 combines with J gene TRBJ2-2; D is perhaps TRBD1 or TRBD2 (5 bases each). Germline assignment: CDR1 SGHTA and CDR2 FQGNSA. This CDR3 spans 16 amino acids. V lost 5 bases, J lost 7 bases, and 20 bases lay in between. In DNA, the CDR3 is TGTGCCAGCAGCGCCCCGGGGCTAGCCGAACTCGGGGAGCTGTTTTTT. It yields the protein CASSAPGLAELGELFF.

The count of this clone is one. This chain links TRBV19 with TRBJ2-4, with TRBD2 matching 10 bases. CDR1 LNHDA and CDR2 SQIVND come from the germline V gene (reference sequence). The V segment lost 0 bases and the J segment 6 bases; nucleotides outside the gene matches: 5. The CDR3 has 16 residues. CDR3 loop: CASSIEGLASGNIQYF. The CDR3 coding sequence is TGTGCCAGTAGTATAGAGGGACTAGCGTCAGGAAACATTCAGTACTTC.